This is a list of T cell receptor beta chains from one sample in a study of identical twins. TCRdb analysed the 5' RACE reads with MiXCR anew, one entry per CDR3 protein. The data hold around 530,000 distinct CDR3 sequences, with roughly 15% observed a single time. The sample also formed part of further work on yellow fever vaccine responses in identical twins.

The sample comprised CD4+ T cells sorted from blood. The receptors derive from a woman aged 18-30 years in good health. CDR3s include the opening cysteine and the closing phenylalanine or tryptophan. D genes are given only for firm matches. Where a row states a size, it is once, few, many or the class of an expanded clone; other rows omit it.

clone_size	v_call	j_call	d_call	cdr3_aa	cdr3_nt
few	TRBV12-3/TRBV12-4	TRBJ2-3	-	CASSPGLASFRNTQYF	TGTGCCAGCAGCCCGGGGTTGGCTAGCTTCAGGAATACGCAGTATTTT
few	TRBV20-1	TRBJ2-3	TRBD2	CSAKRGGEGTDTQYF	TGCAGTGCAAAACGGGGGGGCGAGGGCACAGATACGCAGTATTTT
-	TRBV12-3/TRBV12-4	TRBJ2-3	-	CASSFSRRPPTDTQYF	TGTGCCAGCAGTTTCTCCCGACGGCCCCCCACAGATACGCAGTATTTT
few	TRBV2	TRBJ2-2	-	CASSEGGVDTGELFF	TGTGCCAGCAGTGAAGGCGGGGTAGACACCGGGGAGCTGTTTTTT
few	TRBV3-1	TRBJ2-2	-	CASNLKGSTGELFF	TGTGCCAGCAACCTCAAGGGTTCCACCGGGGAGCTGTTTTTT
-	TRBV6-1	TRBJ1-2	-	CASSGQRWSRNGYTF	TGTGCCAGCAGTGGGCAGAGGTGGAGCAGGAATGGCTACACCTTC
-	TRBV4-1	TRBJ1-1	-	CASSHPPGTAGTEAFF	TGCGCCAGCAGCCATCCACCTGGAACGGCGGGGACTGAAGCTTTCTTT
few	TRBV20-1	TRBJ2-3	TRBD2	CSVTSGKETDTQYF	TGCAGTGTCACCAGCGGGAAAGAAACAGATACGCAGTATTTT
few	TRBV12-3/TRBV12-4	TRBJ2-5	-	CASSLGPSGMKETQYF	TGTGCCAGCAGTCTCGGTCCTTCAGGGATGAAGGAGACCCAGTACTTC
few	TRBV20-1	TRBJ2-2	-	CSARGTGRRTGELFF	TGCAGTGCTAGGGGAACGGGCAGAAGGACCGGGGAGCTGTTTTTT
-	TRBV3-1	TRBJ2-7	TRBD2	CASSRGLAGNQIEQYF	TGTGCCAGCAGCCGAGGACTAGCGGGAAACCAGATCGAGCAGTACTTC
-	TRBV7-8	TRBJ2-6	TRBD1	CASNPGQGFSGANVLTF	TGTGCCAGCAACCCGGGACAGGGGTTCTCTGGGGCCAACGTCCTGACTTTC
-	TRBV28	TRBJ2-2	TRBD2	CASSSGGLEGGELFF	TGTGCCAGCAGTTCCGGGGGACTAGAAGGCGGGGAGCTGTTTTTT
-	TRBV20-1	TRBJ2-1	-	CSAPGAYSYNEQFF	TGCAGTGCTCCCGGGGCCTACTCCTACAATGAGCAGTTCTTC
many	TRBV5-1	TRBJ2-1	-	CASSLVVSIALNEQFF	TGCGCCAGCAGCCTGGTCGTCTCCATAGCGCTAAATGAGCAGTTCTTC
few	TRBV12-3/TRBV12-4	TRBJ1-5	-	CASSLGRVGNQPQHF	TGTGCCAGCAGTTTGGGCAGGGTGGGCAATCAGCCCCAGCATTTT
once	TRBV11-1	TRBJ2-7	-	CASSRETPRANLFYEQYF	TGTGCCAGCAGCCGCGAGACCCCAAGAGCCAACCTCTTCTACGAGCAGTACTTC
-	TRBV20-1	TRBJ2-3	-	CSAMGQLKTRNTDTQYF	TGCAGTGCCATGGGACAACTAAAAACCCGGAACACAGATACGCAGTATTTT
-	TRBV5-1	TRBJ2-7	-	CASSLHVGSYEQYF	TGCGCCAGCAGCTTGCACGTAGGCTCCTACGAGCAGTACTTC